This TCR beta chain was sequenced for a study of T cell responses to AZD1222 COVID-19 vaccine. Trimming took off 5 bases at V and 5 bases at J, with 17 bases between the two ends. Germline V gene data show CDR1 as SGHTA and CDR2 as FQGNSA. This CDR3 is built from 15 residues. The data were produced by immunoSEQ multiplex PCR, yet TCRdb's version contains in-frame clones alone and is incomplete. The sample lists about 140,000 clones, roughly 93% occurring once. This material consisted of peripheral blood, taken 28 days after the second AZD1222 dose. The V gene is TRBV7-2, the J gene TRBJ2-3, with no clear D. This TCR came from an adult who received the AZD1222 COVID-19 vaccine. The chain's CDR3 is CASSTYGLGEDTQYF. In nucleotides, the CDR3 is TGTGCCAGCAGCACCTACGGGTTAGGAGAAGATACGCAGTATTTT.